This T cell receptor beta chain originates from a study of CD8 T cells in Susac syndrome. A remark on this clonotype: The junction shows a germline mismatch at one end, possibly a read error.

CD8+ and CD4+ T cells taken from blood had their TCR beta sequenced. Per germline, CDR1 LGHDT and CDR2 YNNKEL (reference sequence). The CDR3 contains 15 residues. An input of roughly 0.5 to 1 ug of RNA was subjected to reverse transcription using random hexamers. MiXCR, run by TCRdb on the immunoSEQ multiplex PCR reads, gives a single entry per CDR3 protein. The table lists some 450,000 distinct CDR3 sequences, around 85% of them singletons. Sequenced: CD8+ T cells from PBMCs. The gene calls are TRBV3-1 and TRBJ2-2; D is unresolved. This TCR was sampled from a human donor with multiple sclerosis. Written as DNA, the CDR3 is TGTGCTAGCAGCCAGACGATCGTGAACACCGGGGAGCTGTTTTTT. This sequence encodes CASSQTIVNTGELFF.